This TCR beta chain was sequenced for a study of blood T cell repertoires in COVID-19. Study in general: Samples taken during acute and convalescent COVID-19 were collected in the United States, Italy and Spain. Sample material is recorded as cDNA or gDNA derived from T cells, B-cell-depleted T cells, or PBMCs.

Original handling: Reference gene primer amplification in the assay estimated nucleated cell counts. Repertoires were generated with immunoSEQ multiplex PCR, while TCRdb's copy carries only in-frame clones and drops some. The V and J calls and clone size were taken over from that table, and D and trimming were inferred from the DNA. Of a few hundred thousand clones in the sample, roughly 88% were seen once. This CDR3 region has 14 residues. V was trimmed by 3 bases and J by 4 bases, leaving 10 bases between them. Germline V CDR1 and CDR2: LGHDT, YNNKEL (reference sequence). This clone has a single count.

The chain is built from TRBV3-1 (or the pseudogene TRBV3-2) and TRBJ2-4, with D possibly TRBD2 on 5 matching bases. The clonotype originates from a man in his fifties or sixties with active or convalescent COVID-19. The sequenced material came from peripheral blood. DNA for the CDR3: TGTGCCAGCAGCCACGGGTGGACTAAAAACATTCAGTACTTC. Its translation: CASSHGWTKNIQYF.